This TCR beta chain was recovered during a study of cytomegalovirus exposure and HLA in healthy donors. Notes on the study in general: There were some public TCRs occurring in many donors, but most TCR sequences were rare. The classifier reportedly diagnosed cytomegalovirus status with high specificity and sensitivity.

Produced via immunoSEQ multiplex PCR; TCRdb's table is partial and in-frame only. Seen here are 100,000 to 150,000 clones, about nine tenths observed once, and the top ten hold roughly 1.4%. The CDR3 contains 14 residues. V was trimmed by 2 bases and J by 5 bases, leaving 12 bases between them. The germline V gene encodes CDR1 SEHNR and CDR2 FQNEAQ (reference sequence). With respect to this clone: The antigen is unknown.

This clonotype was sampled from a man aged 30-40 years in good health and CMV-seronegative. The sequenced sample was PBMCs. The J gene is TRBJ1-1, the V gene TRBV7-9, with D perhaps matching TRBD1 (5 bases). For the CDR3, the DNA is TGTGCCAGCAGCTTAAGGGGTGGGACTACTGAAGCTTTCTTT. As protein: CASSLRGGTTEAFF. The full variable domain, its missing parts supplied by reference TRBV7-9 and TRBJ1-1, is DTGVSQNPRHKITKRGQNVTFRCDPISEHNRLYWYRQTLGQGPEFLTYFQNEAQLEKSRLLSDRFSAERPKGSFSTLEIQRTEQGDSAMYLCASSLRGGTTEAFFGQGTRLTVV.